This entry concerns a single TCR beta chain. The entry originates in a study of T cell responses to AZD1222 COVID-19 vaccine. CDR3 length: 14 amino acids. Germline V CDR1 and CDR2: SGHVS, FQNEAQ. V lost 5 bases to trimming and J lost 4 bases, with 15 bases between them. Using immunoSEQ multiplex PCR, the repertoire was profiled, and TCRdb retains in-frame clones only, with some absent. The sample yields roughly 180,000 clones, around 93% seen once. The source material was peripheral blood, sampled 28 days after the second dose of the MenACWY control vaccine. This chain joins TRBV7-8 and TRBJ2-7; D unclear. The receptor's source is an adult who received the MenACWY meningococcal vaccine as a control. The CDR3 sequence: CASSAYKENYEQYF. The CDR3 region has the DNA TGTGCCAGCAGCGCTTACAAGGAGAATTACGAGCAGTACTTC.